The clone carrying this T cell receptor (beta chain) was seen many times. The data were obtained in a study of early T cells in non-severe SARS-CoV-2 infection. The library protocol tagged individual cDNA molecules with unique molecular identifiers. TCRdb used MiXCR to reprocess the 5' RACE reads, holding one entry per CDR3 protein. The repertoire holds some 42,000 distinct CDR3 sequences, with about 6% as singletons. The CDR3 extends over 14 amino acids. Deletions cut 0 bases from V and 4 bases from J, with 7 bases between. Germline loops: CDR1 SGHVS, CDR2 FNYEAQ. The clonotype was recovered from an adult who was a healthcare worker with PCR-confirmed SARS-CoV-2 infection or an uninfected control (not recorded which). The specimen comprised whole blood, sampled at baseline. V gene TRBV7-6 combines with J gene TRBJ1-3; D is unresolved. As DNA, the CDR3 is TGTGCCAGCAGCTTAGCTTCCATCGGAAACACCATATATTTT. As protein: CASSLASIGNTIYF.